This is a list of T cell receptor beta chains from one sample in a study of T-cell memory formation after mild COVID-19. TCRdb reanalysed the 5' RACE reads using MiXCR and keeps one entry per CDR3 protein. Of roughly 150,000 distinct CDR3 sequences listed, around 15% are singletons. Sample: PBMCs or a T cell subset sorted from them (not recorded which). The source of these receptors is an adult woman who had mild COVID-19 (a few samples of this study predate the infection). Cell type and time point are not known. Both conserved end residues are part of each CDR3. A D gene is named only where the DNA matches it firmly. Size is stated for part of the rows, as once, few or many counts, or as a class when the clone is expanded.

D	size	J	V	DNA	CDR3
NA	NA	TRBJ1-1	TRBV6-1	TGTGCCAGCAGTGAACTAACGTTCACTGAAGCTTTCTTT	CASSELTFTEAFF
TRBD1	NA	TRBJ1-1	TRBV4-1	TGCGCCAGCAGCCGCTCCGGGACAGGGGGCGCGTTGGCCACTGAAGCTTTCTTT	CASSRSGTGGALATEAFF
NA	NA	TRBJ1-1	TRBV5-1	TGCGCCAGCAGCTTGTTACCGGGAGGGAACACTGAAGCTTTCTTT	CASSLLPGGNTEAFF
NA	NA	TRBJ1-2	TRBV19	TGTGCCAGTAGTGCGGCCCTTAACTATGGCTACACCTTC	CASSAALNYGYTF
NA	few	TRBJ1-2	TRBV28	TGTGCCAGCAGCTTAGCCCTCTACTCTTTCTATGGCTACACCTTC	CASSLALYSFYGYTF
TRBD2	NA	TRBJ2-1	TRBV4-3	TGCGCCAGCAGCCCCCTAGCGGGAGGGTACAATGAGCAGTTCTTC	CASSPLAGGYNEQFF
NA	NA	TRBJ2-5	TRBV30	TGTGCCTGGAGTGTACTCGTGGGGACCCAGTACTTC	CAWSVLVGTQYF
NA	NA	TRBJ2-1	TRBV5-1	TGCGCCAGCAGCTTGGTCGCTGAAGCACCCTACAATGAGCAGTTCTTC	CASSLVAEAPYNEQFF
NA	few	TRBJ1-3	TRBV20-1	TGCAGTGCTAGAGATGGGAGACAGGCGAGCTCTGGAAACACCATATATTTT	CSARDGRQASSGNTIYF
NA	few	TRBJ2-3	TRBV7-2	TGTGCCAGCAGCTTAGTTTTAGTGTCAGCGGTGTCGCACACAGATACGCAGTATTTT	CASSLVLVSAVSHTDTQYF
TRBD1	NA	TRBJ1-4	TRBV7-2	TGTGCCAGCAGCTTTACTGGGACAGGGGGCGGTTTCACTAATGAAAAACTGTTTTTT	CASSFTGTGGGFTNEKLFF
NA	few	TRBJ2-4	TRBV7-9	TGTGCCAGCAGCTTACTGGGTTCGGCCAAAAACATTCAGTACTTC	CASSLLGSAKNIQYF
TRBD2	few	TRBJ2-1	TRBV29-1	TGCAGCGTCTTGCCAAGCGGGGGCCGAAATGAGCAGTTCTTC	CSVLPSGGRNEQFF
TRBD2	NA	TRBJ2-7	TRBV5-1	TGCGCCAGCAGCCCGGTAGCGGGGGCTCTCGAGCAGTACTTC	CASSPVAGALEQYF
NA	NA	TRBJ2-6	TRBV25-1	TGTGCCAGCAGTGAGGACCCGGGACGGGAAACTGGGGCCAACGTCCTGACTTTC	CASSEDPGRETGANVLTF
NA	NA	TRBJ1-1	TRBV6-5	TGTGCCAGCCTCGGGGATGATGGTGACTCTCGTGTGGCTTTCTTT	CASLGDDGDSRVAFF
NA	NA	TRBJ2-7	TRBV7-9	TGTGCCAGCAGCCCCACGATCGATCCGGGAGTCTCCCACGAGCAGTACTTC	CASSPTIDPGVSHEQYF